This is a list of T cell receptor beta chains from one sample in a study of T cell repertoires in cytomegalovirus infection. TCRdb ran MiXCR on the reads and lists one entry per CDR3 protein. The sample consists of tens of thousands of distinct CDR3 sequences, over 3.5% of them appearing once. Sequenced sample: PBMCs. The receptor set was obtained from a human donor in good health (CMV status not recorded). Some clones in this sample may be carry-over from other donors' samples. Each CDR3 is given with its conserved first and last residue. A D gene is named only where the DNA matches it firmly. Clone size is shown for a subset of rows, as once, few, many or a class of expanded clone.

j_call v_call clone_size d_call cdr3_nt cdr3_aa
TRBJ1-5 TRBV7-2 NA NA TGTGCCAGCAGCTTAGAAGGGAGAAATCAGCCCCAGCATTTT CASSLEGRNQPQHF
TRBJ1-1 TRBV29-1 many NA TGCAGCGTTGTTTGGGGGGCGGCGAACACTGAAGCTTTCTTT CSVVWGAANTEAFF
TRBJ2-7 TRBV7-2 many NA TGTGCCAGCAGCTCAGGAGGGGGGCAGTTTTACGAGCAGTACTTC CASSSGGGQFYEQYF
TRBJ1-6 TRBV7-6 many NA TGTGCCAGCAGCCCAAGCGCAGGGAGCAATTCACCCCTCCACTTT CASSPSAGSNSPLHF
TRBJ2-1 TRBV7-3 few NA TGTGCCAGCAGCCCGTTGGACAGAAATGAGCAGTTCTTC CASSPLDRNEQFF
TRBJ2-1 TRBV20-1 NA TRBD1 TGCAGTGCTGACCCCGGACAGGGGGAAGGCAATGAGCAGTTCTTC CSADPGQGEGNEQFF
TRBJ2-3 TRBV6-1 many NA TGTGCCAGCAGTGCTACGGTCCGCGGGACAGATACGCAGTATTTT CASSATVRGTDTQYF
TRBJ2-5 TRBV7-2 many TRBD2 TGTGCCAGCAGCTCCCTAGCGGGGAGAGAGACCCAGTACTTC CASSSLAGRETQYF
TRBJ2-7 TRBV28 NA NA TGTGCCAGCAGTGTGCAGGGTAGATACGAGCAGTACTTC CASSVQGRYEQYF
TRBJ1-2 TRBV6-2/TRBV6-3 many NA TGTGCCAGCACAACAGACCGGTATGGCTACACCTTC CASTTDRYGYTF
TRBJ2-7 TRBV29-1 many NA TGCAGCTGTGCAGGGGGCAGAGCTAGCGGCTCACCCTACGAGCAGTACTTC CSCAGGRASGSPYEQYF
TRBJ1-1 TRBV7-9 few TRBD1 TGTGCCAGCAGCTTTGGACAGGTTGTGAACACTGAAGCTTTCTTT CASSFGQVVNTEAFF
TRBJ1-6 TRBV6-5 many NA TGTGCCAGCGGGTCCAGGGGTTCACCCCTCCACTTT CASGSRGSPLHF
TRBJ2-3 TRBV7-8 many TRBD2 TGTGCCAGCAGCCGAATAGCGGGGGGTCCTAGCACAGATACGCAGTATTTT CASSRIAGGPSTDTQYF
TRBJ1-4 TRBV29-1 many NA TGCAGCACGGGGGGAGGGACGGATGAAAAACTGTTTTTT CSTGGGTDEKLFF